A selection of T cell receptor beta chains follows, all from one sample in a study of vaccination and CD4 T cells after COVID-19. Their target antigens are unknown. TCRdb passed the PCR reads through MiXCR, listing each CDR3 protein once. The table lists 15,000 to 20,000 distinct CDR3 sequences, approximately 60% of them singletons. Sequences were obtained from CD4+ T cells from blood, cultured in vitro. Source of these receptors: a human donor who had recovered from COVID-19. Each CDR3 is given with its conserved first and last residue. The order of the fields is J gene, clone size, V gene, D gene, CDR3 protein, CDR3 DNA. D genes are given only for firm matches. Clone size appears in some rows only: once, few, many, or a class for an expanded clone.

>TRBJ2-7|NA|TRBV3-1|NA
CASSQVHGGHEQYF
TGTGCCAGCAGCCAAGTCCATGGCGGCCACGAGCAGTACTTC
>TRBJ1-2|NA|TRBV12-3/TRBV12-4|TRBD1
CASSSTGQYGYTF
TGTGCCAGCAGTTCCACGGGACAGTATGGCTACACCTTC
>TRBJ1-2|few|TRBV30|NA
CASDPGAGGYTF
TGTGCCTCCGACCCGGGGGCGGGTGGCTACACCTTC
>TRBJ1-2|NA|TRBV5-1|NA
CASSLTDYGYTF
TGCGCCAGCAGCTTGACAGACTATGGCTACACCTTC
>TRBJ1-5|NA|TRBV30|TRBD1
CAWNQGRGRRKSNQPQHF
TGTGCCTGGAATCAAGGCAGGGGGCGCCGGAAAAGCAATCAGCCCCAGCATTTT
>TRBJ1-6|NA|TRBV20-1|TRBD1
CSAKGQAPSPLHF
TGCAGTGCGAAGGGACAGGCCCCTTCACCCCTCCACTTT
>TRBJ2-3|NA|TRBV7-7|TRBD1
CASSSGQGFADTQYF
TGTGCTAGCAGCTCCGGACAGGGGTTCGCAGATACGCAGTATTTT
>TRBJ1-4|few|TRBV11-2|NA
CASSHRVGEWKLFF
TGTGCCAGCAGCCACCGGGTGGGGGAGTGGAAACTGTTTTTT
>TRBJ1-2|few|TRBV6-1|NA
CASSRSTAVYGYTF
TGTGCCAGCAGTCGGTCGACAGCCGTCTATGGCTACACCTTC
>TRBJ1-1|NA|TRBV20-1|TRBD1
CSASDRGWNTEAFF
TGCAGTGCTTCGGACAGGGGTTGGAACACTGAAGCTTTCTTT
>TRBJ2-3|NA|TRBV6-2/TRBV6-3|NA
CASTRGSGSTDTQYF
TGTGCCAGCACCCGGGGGAGCGGGAGCACAGATACGCAGTATTTT
>TRBJ2-5|NA|TRBV5-1|TRBD1
CASSFGQGAGETQYF
TGCGCCAGCAGCTTCGGACAGGGGGCTGGAGAGACCCAGTACTTC
>TRBJ2-5|NA|TRBV7-6|TRBD2
CASSLASVLAGEETQYF
TGTGCCAGCAGCTTAGCCTCCGTTCTAGCGGGAGAAGAGACCCAGTACTTC
>TRBJ2-5|NA|TRBV20-1|TRBD1
CSARGGQGARETQYF
TGCAGTGCTAGAGGTGGACAGGGGGCACGGGAGACCCAGTACTTC
>TRBJ2-3|NA|TRBV7-8|NA
CASSRGWGSDTQYF
TGTGCCAGCAGCCGGGGGTGGGGGTCAGATACGCAGTATTTT
>TRBJ2-7|NA|TRBV28|NA
CASIYGGGGEGEQYF
TGTGCCAGCATCTATGGGGGAGGGGGCGAGGGCGAGCAGTACTTC
>TRBJ1-1|NA|TRBV20-1|NA
CSASLRGSAFF
TGCAGTGCTAGCCTACGAGGGTCGGCTTTCTTT
>TRBJ1-5|NA|TRBV6-2/TRBV6-3|NA
CASSYSFLQPQHF
TGTGCCAGCAGTTACAGTTTTCTTCAGCCCCAGCATTTT
>TRBJ2-1|NA|TRBV20-1|NA
CSARDSGRFRNNEQFF
TGCAGTGCTAGGGACAGCGGACGGTTCCGTAACAATGAGCAGTTCTTC
>TRBJ1-5|NA|TRBV30|NA
CAWSPQGDQPQHF
TGTGCCTGGAGTCCGCAGGGAGATCAGCCCCAGCATTTT
>TRBJ2-3|NA|TRBV25-1|NA
CASNQPGSEAQYF
TGTGCCAGCAACCAACCGGGGAGTGAGGCGCAGTATTTT
>TRBJ2-1|NA|TRBV10-3|NA
CAISGEADEQFF
TGTGCCATCAGTGGAGAAGCGGACGAGCAGTTCTTC
>TRBJ1-2|NA|TRBV19|NA
CASNSLAGDYGYTF
TGTGCCAGTAACTCTCTTGCAGGGGACTATGGCTACACCTTC
>TRBJ1-1|NA|TRBV18|NA
CASSPREDNTEAFF
TGTGCCAGCTCACCACGCGAGGATAACACTGAAGCTTTCTTT
>TRBJ2-2|NA|TRBV7-8|NA
CASVQGRNPGELFF
TGTGCCAGCGTACAGGGGAGGAATCCCGGGGAGCTGTTTTTT
>TRBJ1-2|NA|TRBV6-1|TRBD1
CASTGRTGLLDGYTF
TGTGCCAGCACAGGCCGGACAGGGCTTTTGGATGGCTACACCTTC
>TRBJ2-1|NA|TRBV7-2|NA
CASSLGGRRRGRESYNEQFF
TGTGCCAGCAGCTTAGGGGGCCGGCGCAGGGGGCGGGAGTCCTACAATGAGCAGTTCTTC
>TRBJ1-6|NA|TRBV30|NA
CAWNPDGNSPLHF
TGTGCCTGGAACCCGGACGGGAATTCACCCCTCCACTTT
>TRBJ2-5|once|TRBV7-9|TRBD1
CASSYGTAQETQYF
TGTGCCAGCAGCTACGGGACAGCTCAAGAGACCCAGTACTTC
>TRBJ2-5|NA|TRBV5-5|TRBD1
CASSYATGVYETQYF
TGTGCCAGCAGCTACGCGACAGGGGTCTACGAGACCCAGTACTTC
>TRBJ2-7|NA|TRBV7-8|NA
CASSLGEYEQYF
TGTGCCAGCAGCTTAGGGGAGTACGAGCAGTACTTC
>TRBJ1-1|large|TRBV5-1|NA
CASSFGGLGTEAFF
TGCGCCAGCAGCTTTGGGGGGCTAGGCACTGAAGCTTTCTTT
>TRBJ1-6|NA|TRBV7-8|NA
CASSSRVRGSSYNSPLHF
TGTGCCAGCAGCTCCCGGGTTCGGGGGAGCTCCTATAATTCACCCCTCCACTTT
>TRBJ2-3|NA|TRBV5-1|TRBD2
CASSYVAGAIPDTQYF
TGCGCCAGCAGCTACGTAGCGGGAGCCATTCCAGATACGCAGTATTTT
>TRBJ2-7|NA|TRBV20-1|TRBD1
CSARGTGKGNPYEQYF
TGCAGTGCTAGAGGGACAGGGAAGGGAAACCCCTACGAGCAGTACTTC
>TRBJ1-5|NA|TRBV19|TRBD1
CASSIQGTANQPQHF
TGTGCCAGTAGTATCCAGGGGACAGCGAATCAGCCCCAGCATTTT
>TRBJ1-5|NA|TRBV6-1|NA
CASSPTGSAYQPQHF
TGTGCCAGCAGCCCTACAGGGAGCGCCTATCAGCCCCAGCATTTT
>TRBJ1-1|NA|TRBV7-9|TRBD1
CASRRQGVTEAFF
TGTGCCAGCAGAAGGCAGGGGGTCACTGAAGCTTTCTTT
>TRBJ2-1|NA|TRBV19|TRBD2
CASRSRAGDTSNEQFF
TGTGCCAGCCGCTCTAGAGCGGGGGATACCTCGAATGAGCAGTTCTTC
>TRBJ2-7|few|TRBV27|NA
CASSPGFRPRRPYEQYF
TGTGCCAGCAGTCCCGGGTTTAGGCCAAGGAGACCCTACGAGCAGTACTTC
>TRBJ2-4|NA|TRBV7-9|TRBD1
CASSLGDSHIQYF
TGTGCCAGCAGCTTAGGGGACAGCCACATTCAGTACTTC
>TRBJ2-3|NA|TRBV6-2/TRBV6-3|NA
CASSSYSTDTQYF
TGTGCCAGCAGTTCCTACTCCACAGATACGCAGTATTTT
>TRBJ1-5|few|TRBV6-2/TRBV6-3|NA
CASTSNRVQLSNQPQHF
TGTGCCAGCACCTCCAATCGGGTTCAGCTTAGCAATCAGCCCCAGCATTTT
>TRBJ2-1|NA|TRBV7-2|NA
CASSLRVTEQFF
TGTGCCAGCAGCTTACGCGTCACTGAGCAGTTCTTC
>TRBJ2-5|NA|TRBV2|TRBD1
CASSLQGQAAETQYF
TGTGCCAGCAGCCTACAGGGGCAGGCGGCGGAGACCCAGTACTTC
>TRBJ2-6|NA|TRBV20-1|NA
CSARDRQFGSGANVLTF
TGCAGTGCTAGAGATAGACAGTTTGGCTCTGGGGCCAACGTCCTGACTTTC